The 15 T cell receptor beta chains reported below all come from one sample, sequenced in a study of immune heterogeneity within non-small cell lung tumors. Multiplex PCR relied on 32 V and 13 J primers to amplify TCR beta CDR3. TCRdb redid the calling of the multiplex PCR reads with MiXCR, one entry per CDR3 protein. The sample contains roughly 9,900 distinct CDR3 sequences, 25% to 30% of which appear only once. With 600 ng used per sample, the template was genomic DNA from bulk tumor. Taken during surgery, several biopsies per primary tumor were spaced as far apart as possible within the tumor mass. Newly diagnosed with untreated non-small cell lung cancer, the patients underwent curative surgery. Source material: lung tumor tissue. These TCRs come from a woman aged 60-70 years with non-small cell lung cancer.

About this clonotype: A read error may produce the germline difference seen at one junction end. The chain combines TRBV11-2 with TRBJ1-1; TRBD1 is a possible D gene (6 bases). CDR1 is SGHAT and CDR2 is FQNNGV in the germline V gene. The CDR3 extends over 15 amino acids. CDR3 in DNA: TGTGCCAGCAGCTTAGCAGGGGCAGCTACCACTGGAGCTTTCTTT. This gives the protein CASSLAGAATTGAFF.

This chain links TRBV20-1 with TRBJ1-2; D not resolved. CDR1 is DFQATT and CDR2 is SNEGSKA in the germline V gene (reference sequence). V lost 6 bases to trimming and J lost 9 bases, with 14 bases between them. This CDR3 region has 11 residues. In DNA, the CDR3 is TGCAGTGCCTTCGGGGAGGGCAGCTACACCTTC. Amino acid sequence: CSAFGEGSYTF.

This clonotype was observed many times. The chain recombines TRBV28 with TRBJ2-1; possibly TRBD1 or TRBD2 for D (5 bases each). The V and J ends lost 8 bases and 5 bases respectively, with 10 bases between them. CDR3 size: 12 residues. CDR1 is MDHEN, CDR2 SYDVKM, per germline. In nucleotides, the CDR3 is TGTGCCAGCCGGGACGGTAACAATGAGCAGTTCTTC. Translating it yields CASRDGNNEQFF.

This clonotype was seen at least ten times. The chain uses TRBV29-1 and TRBJ1-2, with 7 bases fitting TRBD1. This CDR3 is built from 13 residues. From germline, CDR1 is SQVTM and CDR2 ANQGSEA. Losses at the gene ends were 5 bases for V and 8 bases for J; bases not matched to a gene: 11. DNA for the CDR3: TGCAGCGTTCTCCTCACAGGGGAAGGCGGCTACACCTTC. Amino acids: CSVLLTGEGGYTF.

This clonotype was counted many times. The chain employs TRBV6-1 and TRBJ2-1, with D perhaps TRBD1 (6 bases). The CDR3 loop spans 15 amino acids. Germline V lookup: CDR1 MNHNS, CDR2 SASEGT. Trimming shortened V by 6 bases and J by 8 bases, and 20 bases separated the two germline ends. The CDR3 region is CASSSAGDTAHEQFF. The DNA of the CDR3 is TGTGCCAGCAGCTCCGCAGGGGATACCGCACATGAGCAGTTCTTC.

With regard to this clonotype: Given the absence of the conserved phenylalanine or tryptophan at the CDR3 end, a read error is likely. The limits of the CDR3 on the DNA are not certain, so only TCRdb's listed CDR3 is given. This rearrangement joins TRBV12-3 or TRBV12-4 to TRBJ2-3; the D call in the table, TRBD2, was not verified against the DNA. The CDR3 spans 14 residues, counting both ends. The CDR3 is CASSPEEYEQYFGP.

This CDR3 is CASSIQWGTEAFF. The CDR3 nucleotides are TGTGCCAGTAGTATACAGTGGGGGACTGAAGCTTTCTTT. The V call is TRBV19, the J call TRBJ1-1; a weak D match, TRBD1 (5 bases). With 2 bases removed from V and 5 bases from J, the gap between germline ends came to 9 bases. The CDR3 contains 13 residues. In germline, CDR1 is LNHDA, CDR2 SQIVND (reference sequence).

This clonotype is termed medium-sized (0.01 to 0.1%). J is TRBJ2-2 and V is TRBV12-3 or TRBV12-4; D possibly corresponds to TRBD2 (5 bases). The CDR3 runs to 16 residues. V was trimmed by 5 bases and J by 0 bases, leaving 13 bases between them. CDR3 bases: TGTGCCAGCAGTCCCCCTGGACTTACGAACACCGGGGAGCTGTTTTTT. Translation: CASSPPGLTNTGELFF.

This clonotype has a count of ten or more. V is TRBV5-1 and J is TRBJ2-5, with D possibly called TRBD1 or TRBD2 (5 bases each). With 4 bases removed from V and 3 bases from J, the gap between germline ends came to 16 bases. Germline V gene sequence: CDR1 SGHRS, CDR2 YFSETQ. The CDR3 length is 15 residues. CDR3 loop: CASSLSLGTEETQYF. For the CDR3, the DNA is TGCGCCAGCAGCCTCAGCCTCGGGACGGAAGAGACCCAGTACTTC.

Worth noting for this clonotype: This sequence may be a read error, since a much larger clone differs from it by one base. The chain couples TRBV4-3 to TRBJ1-6; no clear D. V was shortened by 1 base and J by 8 bases, with 6 bases between the two germline ends. The CDR3 has 13 residues. Germline V gene sequence: CDR1 LGHNA, CDR2 YSLEER. The chain's CDR3 is CASSQVSDSPLHF. The CDR3 coding sequence is TGCGCCAGCAGCCAAGTATCCGATTCACCCCTCCACTTT.

By share, this clonotype counts as medium-sized (0.01 to 0.1%). The V and J genes are TRBV27 and TRBJ2-1; 9 bases line up with TRBD2. Trimming at V came to 5 bases and at J to 7 bases, leaving 12 bases not matched to a gene. This CDR3 comprises 16 residues. Germline V gene sequence: CDR1 MNHEY, CDR2 SMNVEV (reference sequence). CDR3 sequence reads: CASSPPPLAGGNEQFF. The CDR3 region has the DNA TGTGCCAGCAGTCCCCCCCCACTAGCGGGTGGGAATGAGCAGTTCTTC.

The V gene is TRBV6-2 or TRBV6-3, the J gene TRBJ2-1, with 11 bases lining up with TRBD2. Per the germline V gene, CDR1 is MNHEY and CDR2 is SVGEGT. Trimming removed 6 bases from V and 5 bases from J; junction bases left unmatched: 6. This CDR3 is built from 15 residues. DNA for the CDR3: TGTGCCAGCAGGCGGAGGGGACTAGCGGACAATGAGCAGTTCTTC. Protein: CASRRRGLADNEQFF.

This clonotype was detected a few times. CDR3 nucleotides: TGTGCCAGCAGCCAAGATTCAGGGAGGTCCCAGTACTTC. Translating gives CASSQDSGRSQYF. J is TRBJ2-7 and V is TRBV4-2; perhaps TRBD2 as D (6 bases). Trimming stripped 0 bases from V and 10 bases from J, with 13 bases between. CDR3 length equals 13 residues. The germline V gene encodes CDR1 LGHNA and CDR2 YNFKEQ.

The chain has TRBV7-2 and TRBJ2-5; 7 bases are shared with TRBD2. V was clipped by 1 base and J by 5 bases; unmatched bases: 4. Germline V gene data show CDR1 as SGHTA and CDR2 as FQGNSA. The CDR3 length is 14 residues. The CDR3 protein is CASSLDQGGETQYF. The CDR3 coding sequence is TGTGCCAGCAGCTTAGATCAGGGAGGGGAGACCCAGTACTTC.

This clonotype turned up a few times. This clone may be a read error of a much larger clone one base away. V gene TRBV5-1 combines with J gene TRBJ2-1; the match to TRBD2 covers 8 bases. This CDR3 contains 15 residues. From germline, CDR1 is SGHRS and CDR2 YFSETQ. Unmatched junction bases numbered 7, after V lost 4 bases and J lost 4 bases. CDR3 region: CASSPVLAEYNEQFF. CDR3 nucleotides: TGCGCCAGCAGCCCGGTACTAGCGGAGTACAATGAGCAGTTCTTC.